Presented here are 3 T cell receptor beta chains from one specimen sequenced in a study of PD-1 blockade in classical Hodgkin lymphoma. Some clones are missing from TCRdb's copy, which holds only in-frame ones; the method was immunoSEQ multiplex PCR. There are approximately 49,000 clones in the sample; about 80% occur only once, and under 20% lies in the top ten. The time point here: cycle 4 day 1 (C4D1), after less than 7 weeks of nivolumab. Each patient's relapse followed autologous stem cell transplantation, and brentuximab vedotin exposure varied. The sample here was peripheral blood mononuclear cells (PBMCs), taken before the fourth cycle of nivolumab. The receptors derive from a human donor with classical Hodgkin lymphoma.

CDR3 sequence reads: CASSFRTSGLGETQYF. The CDR3 DNA reads as TGTGCCAGCAGCTTTAGGACTAGCGGCCTTGGGGAGACCCAGTACTTC. The rearrangement uses TRBV5-6 and TRBJ2-5; 10 bases align to TRBD2. Germline V gene lookup returns CDR1 SGHDT and CDR2 YYEEEE. The J segment lost 5 bases and the V segment lost 2 bases, leaving 9 bases of the junction unmatched. The CDR3 has 16 amino acids.

This clone was detected a few times. The chain has TRBV28 and TRBJ1-3, with 7 bases fitting TRBD1. There are 17 residues in the CDR3. Germline lookup yields CDR1 MDHEN and CDR2 SYDVKM. J gave up 2 bases and V 6 bases, and 13 bases lay outside the gene matches. CDR3: CASRRPPQGYAGNTIYF. The DNA of the CDR3 is TGTGCCAGCAGGCGGCCCCCACAGGGGTATGCTGGAAACACCATATATTTT.

The J gene is TRBJ1-2, the V gene TRBV27; D not resolved. Germline-derived CDR1 and CDR2 are MNHEY and SMNVEV (reference sequence). Trimming shortened V by 2 bases and J by 2 bases, and 6 bases separated the two germline ends. The CDR3 loop spans 13 amino acids. CDR3 amino acids: CASSLRQNYGYTF. Here the CDR3 DNA reads TGTGCCAGCAGTTTACGACAAAACTATGGCTACACCTTC.